The sequence of this TCR beta chain was determined in a study of CD8 T cells in ankylosing spondylitis. As regards this clonotype: As yet, its antigen is unknown.

Points from the study as a whole: Relatively scarce in peripheral blood, disease-linked clones were CD8+. Within ankylosing spondylitis blood, a TCR beta motif made up of eight highly homologous variants appeared to be characteristic. The authors reported significant enrichment of disease-linked clones in matched ankylosing spondylitis synovial fluid.

V was shortened by 5 bases and J by 8 bases, with 13 bases between the two germline ends. Germline-derived CDR1 and CDR2 are LGHDT and YNNKEL (reference sequence). The CDR3 runs to 13 residues. Scientists made TCR beta libraries using quantitative 5'-RACE with molecular barcodes. TCRdb reprocessed the 5' RACE reads via MiXCR and lists one record per CDR3 protein. The table has around 770,000 distinct CDR3 sequences, approximately 10% seen once. The receptor comes from a male donor with ankylosing spondylitis. The chain recombines TRBV3-1 with TRBJ2-1, with D tentatively TRBD2 (6 bases). The sample taken for sequencing was blood, either unsorted or a sorted T cell fraction (not recorded which). The CDR3 spells CASSYASADEQFF. CDR3 in DNA: TGTGCCAGCAGCTACGCTAGCGCCGATGAGCAGTTCTTC.